Sequencing of this T cell receptor beta chain was carried out in a study of T cell repertoires in ileal Crohn's disease. Method: immunoSEQ multiplex PCR; TCRdb's copy keeps in-frame clones and lacks some. The sample yields about 15,000 clones, around 80% seen once. Germline V gene sequence: CDR1 SEHNR, CDR2 FQNEAQ (reference sequence). This CDR3 has 15 amino acids. V shed 4 bases and J 7 bases; nucleotides not matched to a gene: 9. Sequencing used ileal tissue. The sequence was obtained from an adult with Crohn's disease. The gene calls are TRBV7-9 and TRBJ1-4; TRBD1 agrees at 7 bases. CDR3 residues: CASSSDREAGEKLFF. The CDR3, as DNA: TGTGCCAGCAGCTCCGACAGGGAAGCTGGTGAAAAACTGTTTTTT.